This is a list of T cell receptor beta chains from one sample in a study of pediatric ulcerative colitis. TCRdb's copy holds only in-frame clones and misses some; the assay was immunoSEQ multiplex PCR. The sample holds about 36,000 clones, about 80% seen once. Sequencing was done on a sample of gut tissue. These receptors came from a boy under 18 with moderate ulcerative colitis. The CDR3 runs from the conserved cysteine through the conserved F or W. D genes are given only for firm matches. Only part of the rows carry a size: once, few, many, or a class if the clone is expanded.

TRBV9,TRBJ2-3,NA,TRBD2,CASSAGLAGNTDTQYF,TGTGCCAGCAGCGCGGGACTAGCGGGAAACACAGATACGCAGTATTTT
TRBV18,TRBJ2-7,NA,TRBD1,CASSPGTGNEQYF,TGTGCCAGCTCACCGGGGACAGGGAACGAGCAGTACTTC
TRBV7-8,TRBJ1-5,NA,NA,CASSLGRRLEPQHF,TGTGCCAGCAGCTTGGGGCGGCGGTTGGAGCCCCAGCATTTT
TRBV2,TRBJ2-2,few,NA,CASSGVNTGELFF,TGTGCCAGCAGTGGGGTTAACACCGGGGAGCTGTTTTTT
TRBV25-1,TRBJ2-1,NA,TRBD1,CASSEPRTGGHNEQFF,TGTGCCAGCAGTGAACCCCGGACAGGGGGTCACAATGAGCAGTTCTTC
TRBV28,TRBJ2-1,NA,TRBD2,CASIKLAGAYNEQFF,TGTGCCAGCATTAAGCTAGCGGGCGCCTACAATGAGCAGTTCTTC
TRBV27,TRBJ1-5,few,TRBD1,CASSLTMDRSGNQPQHF,TGTGCCAGCAGTCTCACGATGGACAGGAGTGGCAATCAGCCCCAGCATTTT
TRBV10-3,TRBJ1-1,once,NA,CAIRRTENTEAFF,TGTGCCATCAGACGGACCGAGAACACTGAAGCTTTCTTT
TRBV2,TRBJ1-1,NA,NA,CASRYRVIEKAFF,TGTGCCAGCAGGTACAGGGTAATTGAAAAAGCTTTCTTT
TRBV5-1,TRBJ2-3,NA,NA,CASSRDWTRGDTQYF,TGCGCCAGCAGCCGGGACTGGACACGTGGAGATACGCAGTATTTT
TRBV5-1,TRBJ1-2,NA,TRBD1,CASSFPGQEGNYGYTF,TGCGCCAGCAGCTTTCCGGGACAGGAGGGGAACTATGGCTACACCTTC
TRBV6-1,TRBJ1-5,NA,NA,CASSEAGDNNQPQHF,TGTGCCAGCAGTGAAGCAGGAGACAACAATCAGCCCCAGCATTTT
TRBV7-2,TRBJ1-1,NA,NA,CASSLDRARANTEAFF,TGTGCCAGCAGCTTAGACAGGGCTCGGGCGAACACTGAAGCTTTCTTT
TRBV2,TRBJ2-2,NA,NA,CASSEDTGELFF,TGTGCCAGCAGTGAGGACACCGGGGAGCTGTTTTTT
TRBV7-6,TRBJ2-2,NA,TRBD2,CASSRRGGTGELFF,TGTGCCAGCAGCCGGCGGGGGGGCACCGGGGAGCTGTTTTTT
TRBV11-2,TRBJ2-2,once,TRBD1,CASREGFRDRGPVELFF,TGTGCCAGCAGGGAAGGGTTCAGGGACAGGGGGCCTGTGGAGCTGTTTTTT
TRBV5-1,TRBJ2-2,NA,NA,CASSSFDWPTGELFF,TGCGCCAGCAGCTCGTTCGACTGGCCCACCGGGGAGCTGTTTTTT
TRBV7-2,TRBJ2-4,NA,NA,CASSLSFGGLKNIQYF,TGTGCCAGCAGCTTATCCTTCGGAGGGCTCAAAAACATTCAGTACTTC
TRBV19,TRBJ1-5,NA,NA,CASSISQGRGQPQHF,TGTGCCAGTAGTATTTCCCAGGGAAGAGGGCAGCCCCAGCATTTT
TRBV30,TRBJ1-6,NA,NA,CAWSQTGRGSPLHF,TGTGCCTGGAGCCAAACAGGGAGAGGATCACCCCTCCACTTT
TRBV28,TRBJ2-4,NA,NA,CASSLPGELAKNIQYF,TGTGCCAGCAGTTTACCAGGGGAATTAGCCAAAAACATTCAGTACTTC
TRBV30,TRBJ1-2,once,NA,CAWSALAGRRTNYGYTF,TGTGCCTGGAGTGCCCTCGCCGGTCGGAGAACTAACTATGGCTACACCTTC
TRBV7-3,TRBJ2-1,NA,NA,CASSLTVYNEQFF,TGTGCCAGCAGCTTAACAGTCTACAATGAGCAGTTCTTC
TRBV29-1,TRBJ2-3,NA,TRBD2,CSVGGATSGVTDTQYF,TGCAGCGTTGGGGGAGCGACTAGCGGGGTGACAGATACGCAGTATTTT
TRBV5-1,TRBJ2-7,NA,NA,CASSLMSGATYEQYF,TGCGCCAGCAGCTTGATGTCGGGGGCCACCTACGAGCAGTACTTC
TRBV5-1,TRBJ2-7,once,TRBD1,CASSSSGTGGYEQYF,TGCGCCAGCAGCTCTTCCGGGACAGGAGGGTACGAGCAGTACTTC
TRBV23-1,TRBJ2-5,NA,TRBD1,CASSPSSGQGFETQYF,TGCGCCAGCAGTCCCTCATCGGGACAGGGTTTTGAGACCCAGTACTTC
TRBV6-6,TRBJ1-5,NA,NA,CASRSPTGMRSQPQHF,TGTGCCAGCAGGAGTCCCACAGGGATGCGTAGTCAGCCCCAGCATTTT
TRBV5-1,TRBJ1-2,NA,NA,CASSLDPEIDYTF,TGCGCCAGCAGCTTGGATCCGGAAATTGACTACACCTTC
TRBV7-9,TRBJ2-1,NA,NA,CASSYVGWDEQFF,TGTGCCAGCAGCTACGTCGGGTGGGATGAGCAGTTCTTC
TRBV5-1,TRBJ1-3,once,NA,CASSSWTANSGNTIYF,TGCGCCAGCAGCTCTTGGACAGCCAACTCTGGAAACACCATATATTTT
TRBV18,TRBJ2-5,NA,NA,CASSPGQSGTKETQYF,TGTGCCAGCTCACCCGGACAGTCCGGGACTAAAGAGACCCAGTACTTC
TRBV6-5,TRBJ1-4,once,NA,CASRPGSFNEKLFF,TGTGCCAGTCGTCCGGGGTCGTTTAATGAAAAACTGTTTTTT
TRBV7-8,TRBJ2-7,few,NA,CASSLSVGRTYEQYF,TGTGCCAGCAGCTTATCGGTGGGGAGGACCTACGAGCAGTACTTC